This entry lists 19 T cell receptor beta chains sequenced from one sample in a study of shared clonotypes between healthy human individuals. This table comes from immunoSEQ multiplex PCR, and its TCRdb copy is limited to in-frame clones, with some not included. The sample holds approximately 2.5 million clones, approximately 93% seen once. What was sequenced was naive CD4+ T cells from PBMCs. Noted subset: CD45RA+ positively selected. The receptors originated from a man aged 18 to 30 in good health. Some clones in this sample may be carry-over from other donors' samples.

The CDR3 coding sequence is TGTGCCAGTAGTAAGACCCCCCCAGCGGGATGGTACAATGAGCAGTTCTTC. It is translated as CASSKTPPAGWYNEQFF. The chain couples TRBV19 to TRBJ2-1; 7 bases match TRBD2. Germline V gives CDR1 LNHDA, CDR2 SQIVND (reference sequence). With V trimmed by 4 bases and J by 4 bases, 13 bases remained unmatched. CDR3 length: 17 residues.

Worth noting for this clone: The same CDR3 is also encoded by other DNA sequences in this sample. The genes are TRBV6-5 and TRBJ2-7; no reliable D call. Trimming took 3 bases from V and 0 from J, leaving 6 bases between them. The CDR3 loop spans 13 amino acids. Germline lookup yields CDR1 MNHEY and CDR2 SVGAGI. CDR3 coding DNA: TGTGCCAGCAGTTATAGTAGCTCCTACGAGCAGTACTTC. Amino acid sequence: CASSYSSSYEQYF.

Written as DNA, the CDR3 is TGTGCCAGCAGTGAATATGATCTGACACCAGAAAAACTGTTTTTT. Encoded protein: CASSEYDLTPEKLFF. This chain uses TRBV2 with TRBJ1-4; D is unclear. Deletions cut 2 bases from V and 8 bases from J, with 15 bases between. This CDR3 region has 15 residues. Germline loops: CDR1 SNHLY, CDR2 FYNNEI.

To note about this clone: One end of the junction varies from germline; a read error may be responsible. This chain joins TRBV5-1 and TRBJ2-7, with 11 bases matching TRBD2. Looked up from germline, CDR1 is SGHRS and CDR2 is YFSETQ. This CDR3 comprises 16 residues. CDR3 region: CASNLGTSGQSYEQYF. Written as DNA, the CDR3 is TGCGCCAGCAACTTGGGGACTAGCGGACAATCCTACGAGCAGTACTTC.

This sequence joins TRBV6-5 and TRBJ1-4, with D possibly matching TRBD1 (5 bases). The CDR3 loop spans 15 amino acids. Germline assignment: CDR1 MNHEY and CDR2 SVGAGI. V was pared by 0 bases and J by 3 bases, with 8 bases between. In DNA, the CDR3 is TGTGCCAGCAGTTACTCGTGGGACCCTAATGAAAAACTGTTTTTT. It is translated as CASSYSWDPNEKLFF.

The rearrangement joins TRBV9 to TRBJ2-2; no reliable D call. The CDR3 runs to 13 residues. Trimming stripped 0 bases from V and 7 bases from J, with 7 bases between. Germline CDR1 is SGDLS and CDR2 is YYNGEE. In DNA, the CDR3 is TGTGCCAGCAGCGTAGAGATGGGCGGGGAGCTGTTTTTT. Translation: CASSVEMGGELFF.

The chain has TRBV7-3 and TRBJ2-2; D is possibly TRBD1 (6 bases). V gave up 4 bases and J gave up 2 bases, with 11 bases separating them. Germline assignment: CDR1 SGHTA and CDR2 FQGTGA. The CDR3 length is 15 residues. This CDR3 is CASSSTGYNTGELFF. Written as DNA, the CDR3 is TGTGCCAGCAGCTCAACAGGGTATAACACCGGGGAGCTGTTTTTT.

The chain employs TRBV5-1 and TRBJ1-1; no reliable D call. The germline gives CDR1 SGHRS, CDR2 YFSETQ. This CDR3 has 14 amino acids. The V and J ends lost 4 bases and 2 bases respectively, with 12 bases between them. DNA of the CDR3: TGCGCCAGCAGCAGTGACGGACTAAACACTGAAGCTTTCTTT. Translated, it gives CASSSDGLNTEAFF.

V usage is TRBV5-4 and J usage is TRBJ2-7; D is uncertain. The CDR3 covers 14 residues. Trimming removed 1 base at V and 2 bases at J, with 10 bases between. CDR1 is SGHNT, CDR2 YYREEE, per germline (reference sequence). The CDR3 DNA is TGTGCCAGCAGCTTGCGCCAGGCCCCCTACGAGCAGTACTTC. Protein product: CASSLRQAPYEQYF. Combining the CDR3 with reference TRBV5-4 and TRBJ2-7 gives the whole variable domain ETGVTQSPTHLIKTRGQQVTLRCSSQSGHNTVSWYQQALGQGPQFIFQYYREEENGRGNFPPRFSGLQFPNYSSELNVNALELDDSALYLCASSLRQAPYEQYFGPGTRLTVT.

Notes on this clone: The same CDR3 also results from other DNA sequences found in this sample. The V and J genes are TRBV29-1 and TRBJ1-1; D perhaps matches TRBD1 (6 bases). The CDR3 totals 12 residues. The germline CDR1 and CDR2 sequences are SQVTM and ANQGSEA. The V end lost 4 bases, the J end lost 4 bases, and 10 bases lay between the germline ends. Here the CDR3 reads CSVAGGLTEAFF. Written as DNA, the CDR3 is TGCAGCGTTGCTGGGGGGCTCACTGAAGCTTTCTTT.

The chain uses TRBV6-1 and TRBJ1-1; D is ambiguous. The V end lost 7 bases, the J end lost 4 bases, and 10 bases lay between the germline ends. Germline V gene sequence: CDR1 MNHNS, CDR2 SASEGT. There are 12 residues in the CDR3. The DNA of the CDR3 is TGTGCCAGCACCGTTACAACCACTGAAGCTTTCTTT. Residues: CASTVTTTEAFF.

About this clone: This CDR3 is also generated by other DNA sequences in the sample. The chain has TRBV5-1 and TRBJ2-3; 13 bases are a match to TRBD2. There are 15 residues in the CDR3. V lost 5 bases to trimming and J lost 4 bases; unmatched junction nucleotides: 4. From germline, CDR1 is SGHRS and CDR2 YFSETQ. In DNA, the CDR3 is TGCGCCAGCAGTTGGACTAGCGGGAGTGCAGATACGCAGTATTTT. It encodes CASSWTSGSADTQYF.

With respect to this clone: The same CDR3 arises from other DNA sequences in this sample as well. This CDR3 is CAWSKGAYEQYF. CDR3 in DNA: TGTGCCTGGAGCAAGGGGGCCTACGAGCAGTACTTC. The chain joins TRBV30 to TRBJ2-5; maybe TRBD1 (6 bases). The end of the DNA aligns better with TRBJ2-7, so the J call may be wrong. This CDR3 has 12 residues. Germline V gene data show CDR1 as GTSNPN and CDR2 as SVGIG (reference sequence).

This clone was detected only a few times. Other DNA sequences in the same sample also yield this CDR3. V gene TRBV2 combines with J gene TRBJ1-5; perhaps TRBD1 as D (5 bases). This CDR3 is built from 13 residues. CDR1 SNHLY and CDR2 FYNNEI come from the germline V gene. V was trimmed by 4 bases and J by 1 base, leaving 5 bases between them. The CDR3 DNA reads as TGTGCCAGCAGTGGGGACAGCAATCAGCCCCAGCATTTT. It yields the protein CASSGDSNQPQHF. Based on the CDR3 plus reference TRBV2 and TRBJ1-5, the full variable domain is EPEVTQTPSHQVTQMGQEVILRCVPISNHLYFYWYRQILGQKVEFLVSFYNNEISEKSEIFDDQFSVERPDGSNFTLKIRSTKLEDSAMYFCASSGDSNQPQHFGDGTRLSIL.

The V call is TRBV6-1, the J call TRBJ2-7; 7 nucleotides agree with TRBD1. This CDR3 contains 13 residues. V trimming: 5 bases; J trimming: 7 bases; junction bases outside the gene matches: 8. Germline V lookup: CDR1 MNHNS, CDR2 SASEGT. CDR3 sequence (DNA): TGTGCCAGCAGTTCACAGGGGATTGCGGAGCAGTACTTC. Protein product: CASSSQGIAEQYF.

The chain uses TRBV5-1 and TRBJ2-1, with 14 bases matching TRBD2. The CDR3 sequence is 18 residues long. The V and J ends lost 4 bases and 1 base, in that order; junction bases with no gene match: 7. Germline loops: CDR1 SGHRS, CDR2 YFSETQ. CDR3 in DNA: TGCGCCAGCAGCCTGGGGACTAGCGGGAGTATATCCTACAATGAGCAGTTCTTC. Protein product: CASSLGTSGSISYNEQFF.

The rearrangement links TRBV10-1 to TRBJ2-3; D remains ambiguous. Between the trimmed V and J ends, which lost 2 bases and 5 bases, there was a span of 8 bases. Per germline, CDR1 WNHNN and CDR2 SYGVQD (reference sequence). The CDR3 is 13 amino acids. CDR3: CASSEPTGDTQYF. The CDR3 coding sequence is TGCGCCAGCAGTGAGCCAACGGGAGATACGCAGTATTTT.

This chain's CDR3 is CASSNPLAGVTGELFF. CDR3 coding DNA: TGTGCCAGCTCAAATCCCCTAGCGGGAGTTACCGGGGAGCTGTTTTTT. The chain is built from TRBV18 and TRBJ2-2, with 10 positions matching TRBD2. After removal of 5 bases from V and 5 bases from J, the junction contained 8 bases not matched to a gene. The CDR3 is 16 residues long. The germline gives CDR1 KGHSH, CDR2 LQKENI.

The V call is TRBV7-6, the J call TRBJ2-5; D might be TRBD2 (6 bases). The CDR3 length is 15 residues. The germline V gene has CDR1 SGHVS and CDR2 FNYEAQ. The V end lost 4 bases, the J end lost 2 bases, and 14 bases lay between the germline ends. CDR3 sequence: CASSSILGGQETQYF. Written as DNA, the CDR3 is TGTGCCAGCAGCTCGATTTTGGGAGGACAAGAGACCCAGTACTTC.